The 15 T cell receptor beta chains reported below all come from one sample, sequenced in a study of blood T cell repertoires in COVID-19. TCRdb's table, derived via immunoSEQ multiplex PCR, lists solely in-frame clones and lacks some. The sample has about 160,000 clones; about 86% are singletons. The sample consisted of peripheral blood. These receptors were obtained from a woman in her 70s with COVID-19, enrolled during active disease.

The J gene is TRBJ2-2, the V gene TRBV5-1; 12 nucleotides line up with TRBD2. Germline V gives CDR1 SGHRS, CDR2 YFSETQ. There are 16 residues in the CDR3. V shed 2 bases and J 6 bases; nucleotides not matched to a gene: 5. CDR3 in amino acids: CASSLLLAGGPGELFF. The CDR3 DNA reads TGCGCCAGCAGCTTACTACTAGCGGGGGGCCCCGGGGAGCTGTTTTTT. The variable domain in full, with the rest retrieved from reference TRBV5-1 and TRBJ2-2, is KAGVTQTPRYLIKTRGQQVTLSCSPISGHRSVSWYQQTPGQGLQFLFEYFSETQRNKGNFPGRFSGRQFSNSRSEMNVSTLELGDSALYLCASSLLLAGGPGELFFGEGSRLTVL.

The chain joins TRBV2 to TRBJ1-2; 7 nucleotides match TRBD1. The CDR3 runs 14 residues. Germline loops: CDR1 SNHLY, CDR2 FYNNEI. The V segment lost 4 bases and the J segment 5 bases; nucleotides outside the gene matches: 7. CDR3 sequence: CASSVWTGSYGYTF. Here the CDR3 DNA reads TGTGCCAGCAGTGTTTGGACAGGTAGTTATGGCTACACCTTC.

The chain combines TRBV7-9 with TRBJ1-5; no reliable D call. CDR1 SEHNR and CDR2 FQNEAQ come from the germline V gene (reference sequence). V shed 4 bases and J shed 6 bases, with 7 bases lying between them. CDR3 length: 12 residues. The CDR3 spells CASSSEGQPQHF. DNA of the CDR3: TGTGCCAGCAGCTCAGAGGGTCAGCCCCAGCATTTT.

This CDR3 is CASSGDRGTNEKLFF. The CDR3 DNA sequence: TGCGCCAGCAGCGGGGACAGGGGAACTAATGAAAAACTGTTTTTT. The V and J genes are TRBV5-1 and TRBJ1-4; 10 bases agree with TRBD1. Germline CDR1 and CDR2: SGHRS and YFSETQ. This CDR3 has 15 amino acids. Losses at the gene ends were 4 bases for V and 1 base for J; bases not matched to a gene: 1.

This clone was seen a single time. The rearrangement uses TRBV6-5 and TRBJ1-5, with D perhaps TRBD1 (6 bases). V was cut by 0 bases and J by 6 bases, with 12 bases left in between. Germline V lookup: CDR1 MNHEY, CDR2 SVGAGI. This CDR3 comprises 15 residues. The CDR3 nucleotides are TGTGCCAGCAGTTACTCACAGGGTCCTGGTCAGCCCCAGCATTTT. Translating it yields CASSYSQGPGQPQHF.

V usage is TRBV5-1 and J usage is TRBJ1-6; D possibly corresponds to TRBD1 (5 bases). The germline CDR1 and CDR2 sequences are SGHRS and YFSETQ. V gave up 4 bases and J gave up 2 bases, with 13 bases separating them. The CDR3 contains 16 residues. CDR3 amino acids: CASSTEMGPYNSPLHF. The CDR3 region has the DNA TGCGCCAGCAGCACCGAGATGGGGCCCTATAATTCACCCCTCCACTTT.

The chain joins TRBV19 to TRBJ1-6; D possibly corresponds to TRBD1 (5 bases). Deletions cut 6 bases from V and 5 bases from J, with 14 bases between. The length of the CDR3 is 15 residues. Germline V gene sequence: CDR1 LNHDA, CDR2 SQIVND (reference sequence). The CDR3, as DNA: TGTGCCAGTAGGAGCGGGGCGCTGGATAATTCACCCCTCCACTTT. This codes for CASRSGALDNSPLHF.

This chain links TRBV9 with TRBJ1-6; TRBD1 matches 7 bases. This CDR3 is 13 amino acids long. The ends lost 3 bases at V and 7 bases at J; junction bases unmatched: 1. CDR1 is SGDLS, CDR2 YYNGEE, per germline. In nucleotides, the CDR3 is TGTGCCAGCAGCGCGACAGGGAATTCACCCCTCCACTTT. It encodes CASSATGNSPLHF.

This chain connects TRBV2 to TRBJ1-4; no definite D call. Between the trimmed V and J ends, which lost 7 bases and 5 bases, there was a span of 14 bases. The length of the CDR3 is 14 residues. The germline V gene encodes CDR1 SNHLY and CDR2 FYNNEI. The CDR3 here is CASKKRIQNEKLFF. The DNA of the CDR3 is TGTGCCAGCAAGAAGAGGATACAAAATGAAAAACTGTTTTTT.

V usage is TRBV19 and J usage is TRBJ2-3; 7 nucleotides line up with TRBD1. The CDR3 consists of 14 residues. Germline values: CDR1 LNHDA, CDR2 SQIVND (reference sequence). The J segment lost 4 bases and the V segment lost 2 bases, leaving 3 bases of the junction unmatched. CDR3 DNA sequence: TGTGCCAGTAGTATAAGACAGGGTGCAGATACGCAGTATTTT. Protein sequence: CASSIRQGADTQYF.

The V gene is TRBV6-5, the J gene TRBJ2-7; 9 bases map to TRBD1. V trimming: 2 bases; J trimming: 2 bases; junction bases outside the gene matches: 4. The CDR3 has 15 amino acids. Per the germline V gene, CDR1 is MNHEY and CDR2 is SVGAGI. CDR3 nucleotide sequence: TGTGCCAGCAGTTACACCGGGACAGGGCCCTACGAGCAGTACTTC. This gives the protein CASSYTGTGPYEQYF.

The gene calls are TRBV2 and TRBJ2-2; D is unresolved. The CDR3 is 13 residues long. Trimming left V 7 bases short and J 6 bases short, with 12 bases between. Germline V gene lookup returns CDR1 SNHLY and CDR2 FYNNEI. The CDR3 DNA sequence: TGTGCCAGCACCGTAGACGGGTCCGGGGAGCTGTTTTTT. This gives the protein CASTVDGSGELFF.

The chain combines TRBV4-1 with TRBJ1-5; no clear D. The germline CDR1 and CDR2 sequences are MGHRA and YSYEKL. V was trimmed by 0 bases and J by 2 bases, leaving 5 bases between them. The CDR3 length is 14 residues. The chain's CDR3 is CASSQDRGNQPQHF. The CDR3 DNA is TGCGCCAGCAGCCAAGATCGGGGCAATCAGCCCCAGCATTTT.

CDR3 bases: TGTGCCAGCAGCATACAGCCGAACACTGAAGCTTTCTTT. Translating it yields CASSIQPNTEAFF. V and J are TRBV7-2 and TRBJ1-1; no definite D call. V was cut by 5 bases and J by 1 base, with 8 bases left in between. The CDR3 contains 13 residues. The germline V gene encodes CDR1 SGHTA and CDR2 FQGNSA.

V and J are TRBV2 and TRBJ1-1, with unresolved D. The CDR3 is made up of 13 amino acids. Trimming took 11 bases from V and 3 from J, leaving 16 bases between them. The germline V gene encodes CDR1 SNHLY and CDR2 FYNNEI. For the CDR3, the DNA is TGTGCCGGAGCCCGGCGGAGGGACACTGAAGCTTTCTTT. This encodes CAGARRRDTEAFF. The full variable domain, in which reference TRBV2 and TRBJ1-1 provide the parts outside the CDR3, is EPEVTQTPSHQVTQMGQEVILRCVPISNHLYFYWYRQILGQKVEFLVSFYNNEISEKSEIFDDQFSVERPDGSNFTLKIRSTKLEDSAMYFCAGARRRDTEAFFGQGTRLTVV.